This TCR beta chain was sequenced during a study of blood T cell repertoires in COVID-19. Original analysis: Amplification of reference gene primers was used by the study to estimate nucleated cell counts. Sequencing used immunoSEQ multiplex PCR; TCRdb keeps in-frame clones, though not all of them. The V and J calls and clone size come from that table; D and trimming were worked out from the DNA. Of about 17,000 clones listed, roughly four fifths are singletons. The TCR sequence derives from a woman between 65 and 79 years old with active COVID-19. The source material was peripheral blood.

CDR3 protein: CASSSQGNQPQHF. The CDR3 DNA reads as TGTGCCAGCAGTTCCCAGGGGAATCAGCCCCAGCATTTT. The V call is TRBV6-6, the J call TRBJ1-5; D might be TRBD1 (6 bases). The CDR3 has 13 residues. Germline CDR1 and CDR2: MNHNY and SVGAGI (reference sequence). Trimming took 4 bases from V and 4 from J, leaving 8 bases between them.